This TCR beta chain was recovered during a study of long-term antiretroviral therapy in people with HIV. CDR3 length: 13 amino acids. Germline values: CDR1 LNHDA, CDR2 SQIVND (reference sequence). V shed 4 bases and J shed 8 bases, with 14 bases lying between them. It was version v3.0 of the immunoSEQ assay that was run at survey level. The repertoire was sequenced with immunoSEQ multiplex PCR; TCRdb's copy has only in-frame clones and lacks some. The top ten clones hold approximately 8.5% of a sample with over 25,000 clones, around 80% of them seen once. The TCR comes from a man aged 18 to 30 with HIV. Sequenced material: unsorted PBMCs, taken 1.5 years before starting antiretroviral therapy. The chain has TRBV19 and TRBJ1-2; D is perhaps TRBD1 (5 bases). This CDR3 is CASSRDDARGYTF. The CDR3 region has the DNA TGTGCCAGTAGTAGGGACGATGCAAGGGGCTACACCTTC.